This T cell receptor (beta chain) was found in a study of control samples from healthy donors and cancer patients. A few counts support this clone. Data came from immunoSEQ multiplex PCR; TCRdb stores just in-frame clones and leaves some out. The sample gives more than 65,000 clones, about four fifths of which show up once; less than 15% is in the top ten. Germline loops: CDR1 KGHSH, CDR2 LQKENI. CDR3 length: 13 residues. V was clipped by 3 bases and J by 3 bases, with 8 bases between them. The receptor comes from a man in his fifties or sixties in good health. The rearrangement uses TRBV18 and TRBJ1-1; D is ambiguous. Material: blood. In DNA, the CDR3 is TGTGCCAGCTCACCCTCTACTTACACTGAAGCTTTCTTT. This codes for CASSPSTYTEAFF.